The T cell receptor beta chain described here comes from a study of siplizumab effects on memory and regulatory T cells. About the study: Paired mixed lymphocyte reaction conditions consisted of siplizumab at roughly 1 ug/mL or no drug.

The CDR3 sequence is 12 residues long. Germline CDR1 MNHEY, CDR2 SVGAGI. The J segment lost 8 bases and the V segment lost 3 bases, leaving 2 bases of the junction unmatched. General study findings and limits: Unstimulated subsets contained matches for only a minor fraction of alloreactive clones. Significantly reduced by siplizumab was the cumulative frequency of alloreactive sequences, namely those traceable to unstimulated CD4+ memory cells.

A 37°C coculture lasting 6 to 7 days was applied to the mixed lymphocyte reaction cells. About this clone itself: The antigen remains unidentified.

Sequenced by immunoSEQ multiplex PCR; TCRdb stores in-frame clones only, minus some. The table records 13,000 to 15,000 clones, around 40% of them present only once. The sequencing input was CFSE-low (dividing) CD4+ T cells sorted from an allogeneic mixed lymphocyte reaction. The sequence was obtained from a human donor in good health; the cells came from an allogeneic mixed lymphocyte reaction. Some clones in this sample may be carry-over from other donors' samples. The chain carries TRBV6-5 and TRBJ2-7; 9 nucleotides align to TRBD1. In DNA, the CDR3 is TGTGCCAGCAGTTATACAGGGGGCAAGCAGTACTTC. Its translation: CASSYTGGKQYF.